This TCR beta chain came from a study of Ad26.COV2.S vaccination and SARS-CoV-2 variants. Germline CDR1 LGHNA, CDR2 YNFKEQ. The V and J ends lost 3 bases and 2 bases respectively, with 13 bases between them. The CDR3 totals 15 residues. This clone has just a few counts. The sample's treatment: approximately 18 received Ad26.COV2.S at low or high dose, single or two shots; a few received placebo; per-sample allocation not given. Collection of samples fell on day 63 after the first vaccine or placebo injection. It was Wuhan-strain SARS-CoV-2 spike that the Ad26 vaccine vector expressed. The assay was immunoSEQ multiplex PCR, and TCRdb's table has in-frame clones only and misses some. The table shows 300,000 to 350,000 clones, with around 84% occurring only once.

This sequence originates from a person aged 18 to 59 who received the Ad26.COV2.S COVID-19 vaccine or a placebo. This sample comprised peripheral blood, obtained in a trial of Ad26.COV2.S vaccine versus placebo. The chain uses TRBV4-2 and TRBJ2-5; D perhaps matches TRBD2 (6 bases). In nucleotides, the CDR3 is TGTGCCAGCAGCCATCTTACGGGGGATCAAGAGACCCAGTACTTC. Translation: CASSHLTGDQETQYF.